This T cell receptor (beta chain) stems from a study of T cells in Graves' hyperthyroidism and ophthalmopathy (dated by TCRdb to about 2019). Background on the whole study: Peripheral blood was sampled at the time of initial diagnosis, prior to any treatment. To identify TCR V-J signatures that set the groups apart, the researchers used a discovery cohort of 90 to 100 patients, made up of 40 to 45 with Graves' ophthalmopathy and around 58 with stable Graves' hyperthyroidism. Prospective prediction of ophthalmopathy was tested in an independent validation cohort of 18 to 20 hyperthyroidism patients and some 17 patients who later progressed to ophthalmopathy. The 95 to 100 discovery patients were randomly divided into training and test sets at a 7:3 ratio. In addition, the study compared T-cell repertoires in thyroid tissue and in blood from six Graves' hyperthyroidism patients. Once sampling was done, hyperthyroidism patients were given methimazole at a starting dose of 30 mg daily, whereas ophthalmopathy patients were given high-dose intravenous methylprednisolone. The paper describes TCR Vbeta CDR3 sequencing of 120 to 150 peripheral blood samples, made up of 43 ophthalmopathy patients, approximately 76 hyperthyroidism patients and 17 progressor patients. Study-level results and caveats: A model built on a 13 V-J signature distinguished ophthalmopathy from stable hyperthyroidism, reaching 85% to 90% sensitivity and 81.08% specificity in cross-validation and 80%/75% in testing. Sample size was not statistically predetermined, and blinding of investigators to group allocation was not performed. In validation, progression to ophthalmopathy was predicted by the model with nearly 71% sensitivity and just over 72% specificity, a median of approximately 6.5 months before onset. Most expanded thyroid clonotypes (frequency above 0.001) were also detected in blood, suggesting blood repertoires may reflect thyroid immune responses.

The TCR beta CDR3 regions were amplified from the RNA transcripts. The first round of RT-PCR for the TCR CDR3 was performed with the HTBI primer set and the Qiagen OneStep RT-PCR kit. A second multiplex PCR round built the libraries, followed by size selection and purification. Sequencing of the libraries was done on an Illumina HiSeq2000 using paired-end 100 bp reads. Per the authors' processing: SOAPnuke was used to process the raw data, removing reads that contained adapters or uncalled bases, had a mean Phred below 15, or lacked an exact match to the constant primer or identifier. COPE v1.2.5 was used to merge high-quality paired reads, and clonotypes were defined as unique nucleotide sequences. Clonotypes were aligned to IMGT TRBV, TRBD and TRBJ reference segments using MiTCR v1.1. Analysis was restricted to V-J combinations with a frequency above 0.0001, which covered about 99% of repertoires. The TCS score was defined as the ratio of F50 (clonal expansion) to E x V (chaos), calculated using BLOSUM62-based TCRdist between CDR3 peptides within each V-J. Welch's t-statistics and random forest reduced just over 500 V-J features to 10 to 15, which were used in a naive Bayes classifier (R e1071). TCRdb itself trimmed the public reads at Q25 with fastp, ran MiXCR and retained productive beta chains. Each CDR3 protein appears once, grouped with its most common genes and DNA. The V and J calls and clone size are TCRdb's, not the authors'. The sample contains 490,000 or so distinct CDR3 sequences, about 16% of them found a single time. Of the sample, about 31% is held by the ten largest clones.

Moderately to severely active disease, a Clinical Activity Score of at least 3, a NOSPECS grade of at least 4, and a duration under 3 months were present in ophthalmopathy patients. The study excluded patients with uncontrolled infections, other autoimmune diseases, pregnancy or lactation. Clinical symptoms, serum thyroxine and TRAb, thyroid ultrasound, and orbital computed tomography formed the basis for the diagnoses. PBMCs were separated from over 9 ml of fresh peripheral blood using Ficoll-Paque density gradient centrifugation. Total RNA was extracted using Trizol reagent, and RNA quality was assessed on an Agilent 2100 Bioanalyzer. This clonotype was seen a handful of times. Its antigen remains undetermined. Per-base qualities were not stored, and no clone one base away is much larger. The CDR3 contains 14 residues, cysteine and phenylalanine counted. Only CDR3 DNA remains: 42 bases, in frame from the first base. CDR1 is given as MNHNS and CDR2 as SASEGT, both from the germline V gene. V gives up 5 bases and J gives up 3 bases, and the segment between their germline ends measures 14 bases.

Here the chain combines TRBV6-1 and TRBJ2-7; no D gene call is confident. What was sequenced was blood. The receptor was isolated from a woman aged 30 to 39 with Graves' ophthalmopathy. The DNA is TGTGCCAGCAGTATAACGGTTGTAGGCTACGAGCAGTACTTC. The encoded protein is CASSITVVGYEQYF.